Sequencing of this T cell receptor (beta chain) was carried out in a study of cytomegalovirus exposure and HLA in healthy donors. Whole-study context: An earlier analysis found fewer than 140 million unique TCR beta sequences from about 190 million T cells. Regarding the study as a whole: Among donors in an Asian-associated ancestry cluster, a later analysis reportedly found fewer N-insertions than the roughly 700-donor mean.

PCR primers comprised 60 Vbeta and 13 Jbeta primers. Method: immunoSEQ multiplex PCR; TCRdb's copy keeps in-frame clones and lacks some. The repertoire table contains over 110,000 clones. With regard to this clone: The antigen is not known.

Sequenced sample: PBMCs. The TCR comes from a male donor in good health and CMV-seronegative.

DNA of the CDR3: TGTGCCAGCAGTTACACCGAGGCAGGGGGAAACACCATATATTTT. It is translated as CASSYTEAGGNTIYF. The chain is built from TRBV6-5 and TRBJ1-3, with D possibly being TRBD1 (5 bases). The CDR3 contains 15 residues. Trimming took off 2 bases at V and 4 bases at J, with 12 bases between the two ends. CDR1 is MNHEY, CDR2 SVGAGI, per germline.